This passage covers 25 T cell receptor beta chains from one sample sequenced in a study of cytomegalovirus exposure and HLA in healthy donors. Primers for the PCR totalled 60 Vbeta and 13 Jbeta. Data came from immunoSEQ multiplex PCR; TCRdb stores just in-frame clones and leaves some out. The sample lists 90,000 to 110,000 clones, over 70% occurring once. The source material was PBMCs. The source is a man aged 40-49 years in good health and CMV-seronegative.

This chain joins TRBV27 and TRBJ1-4, with a possible D match to TRBD1 (6 bases). Germline V CDR1 and CDR2: MNHEY, SMNVEV (reference sequence). The CDR3 is 17 amino acids. V was trimmed by 5 bases and J by 2 bases, leaving 18 bases between them. The CDR3 spells CASSPKGRGRTNEKLFF. DNA of the CDR3: TGTGCCAGCAGTCCGAAGGGGCGGGGGCGGACTAATGAAAAACTGTTTTTT.

The J gene is TRBJ2-1, the V gene TRBV7-9; the D gene is possibly TRBD2 (5 bases). The V gene lost 4 bases and the J gene lost 2 bases, with 15 bases spanning the gap. Germline assignment: CDR1 SEHNR and CDR2 FQNEAQ (reference sequence). The CDR3 totals 16 residues. The CDR3 DNA reads as TGTGCCAGCAGCTCGGATTGGCGGGTCACCTACAATGAGCAGTTCTTC. It codes for CASSSDWRVTYNEQFF.

The chain combines TRBV5-1 with TRBJ2-7; 11 bases align to TRBD2. V dropped 0 bases and J dropped 7; count of bases not matched to a gene: 9. There are 16 residues in the CDR3. Germline V gene lookup returns CDR1 SGHRS and CDR2 YFSETQ. CDR3 sequence reads: CASSLAFSGRASEQYF. The CDR3 DNA sequence: TGCGCCAGCAGCTTGGCCTTTAGCGGGAGGGCCAGTGAGCAGTACTTC.

J is TRBJ2-5 and V is TRBV5-1, with no clear D. There are 13 residues in the CDR3. V gave up 0 bases and J gave up 6 bases, with 9 bases separating them. Germline V gene sequence: CDR1 SGHRS, CDR2 YFSETQ. For the CDR3, the DNA is TGCGCCAGCAGCTTGGTTGGTACACAGACCCAGTACTTC. Amino acid sequence: CASSLVGTQTQYF. Based on the CDR3 plus reference TRBV5-1 and TRBJ2-5, the full variable domain is KAGVTQTPRYLIKTRGQQVTLSCSPISGHRSVSWYQQTPGQGLQFLFEYFSETQRNKGNFPGRFSGRQFSNSRSEMNVSTLELGDSALYLCASSLVGTQTQYFGPGTRLLVL.

This clone is categorized as medium-sized. This CDR3 reads CASSLAPRGGNTIYF. The CDR3 region has the DNA TGTGCCAGCAGCTTAGCGCCAAGGGGGGGAAACACCATATATTTT. V and J are TRBV7-2 and TRBJ1-3, with TRBD1 as a possible D gene (6 bases). Trimming cost V 0 bases and J 4 bases, with 10 bases left between them. The CDR3 extends over 15 amino acids. Per the germline V gene, CDR1 is SGHTA and CDR2 is FQGNSA.

The V call is TRBV6-5, the J call TRBJ1-3; TRBD1 is a possible D gene (6 bases). Germline CDR1 is MNHEY and CDR2 is SVGAGI. Trimming removed 6 bases at V and 0 bases at J, with 12 bases between. The CDR3 loop spans 15 amino acids. DNA for the CDR3: TGTGCCAGCAGACCCGACAGGCTCTCTGGAAACACCATATATTTT. It encodes CASRPDRLSGNTIYF.

The chain employs TRBV9 and TRBJ2-7; 9 nucleotides match TRBD2. Germline CDR1 and CDR2: SGDLS and YYNGEE. The CDR3 spans 14 residues. The junction had 7 bases not matched to a gene; V was cut back by 2 bases and J by 7 bases. The CDR3 spells CASSVGGGAGEQYF. DNA for the CDR3: TGTGCCAGCAGCGTTGGCGGGGGGGCGGGGGAGCAGTACTTC.

CDR3: CASSSGTSGSWDTQYF. Written as DNA, the CDR3 is TGCGCCAGCAGCAGCGGCACTAGCGGGAGTTGGGATACGCAGTATTTT. The chain uses TRBV5-1 and TRBJ2-3, with 11 bases aligning to TRBD2. The CDR3 contains 16 residues. CDR1 and CDR2 from the germline V gene are SGHRS and YFSETQ. With 4 bases clipped from V and 6 bases from J, the junction kept 10 bases outside the gene matches.

This clone ranks as medium-sized. Other DNA sequences in this sample translate to the same CDR3. This chain uses TRBV6-1 with TRBJ2-1, with TRBD2 identical over 12 bases. The CDR3 spans 15 residues. With V trimmed by 2 bases and J by 4 bases, 0 bases remained unmatched. Germline values: CDR1 MNHNS, CDR2 SASEGT. The CDR3 DNA follows: TGTGCCAGCAGTGAACTAGCGGGAGGGTACAATGAGCAGTTCTTC. This sequence encodes CASSELAGGYNEQFF.

This clone was detected only a few times. The chain employs TRBV19 and TRBJ2-1; D unresolved. Trimming took off 8 bases at V and 3 bases at J, with 11 bases between the two ends. CDR1 and CDR2 (germline): LNHDA, SQIVND (reference sequence). This CDR3 spans 13 amino acids. CDR3 in amino acids: CASAPSNYNEQFF. CDR3 DNA sequence: TGTGCCAGTGCACCTAGTAACTACAATGAGCAGTTCTTC.

The chain carries TRBV6-5 and TRBJ2-7, with D maybe TRBD2 (5 bases). Trimming shortened V by 10 bases and J by 5 bases, and 12 bases separated the two germline ends. The length of the CDR3 is 11 residues. The germline V gene encodes CDR1 MNHEY and CDR2 SVGAGI. The CDR3 nucleotides are TGTGCCAACACTGGCGGGCACGAGCAGTACTTC. Protein sequence: CANTGGHEQYF.

The chain is built from TRBV6-5 and TRBJ2-7; 10 bases match TRBD1. V lost 0 bases and J lost 0; bases outside the gene matches: 2. The CDR3 loop spans 16 amino acids. Germline V gene sequence: CDR1 MNHEY, CDR2 SVGAGI. The DNA for the CDR3 is TGTGCCAGCAGTTACTCCGGGACAGGGGCCTCCTACGAGCAGTACTTC. Protein product: CASSYSGTGASYEQYF.

The V gene is TRBV15, the J gene TRBJ1-5, with D unresolved. V gave up 5 bases and J gave up 3 bases, with 11 bases separating them. This CDR3 spans 14 amino acids. Per the germline V gene, CDR1 is LNHNV and CDR2 is YYDKDF (reference sequence). The DNA of the CDR3 is TGTGCCACCAGCCCCACAGCTATCAATCAGCCCCAGCATTTT. This sequence encodes CATSPTAINQPQHF.

The rearrangement links TRBV7-2 to TRBJ1-6; the match to TRBD1 covers 7 bases. Germline V gene lookup returns CDR1 SGHTA and CDR2 FQGNSA. This CDR3 comprises 13 residues. V trimming: 4 bases; J trimming: 13 bases; junction bases outside the gene matches: 7. CDR3 loop: CASSSDRPVPLHF. The CDR3 DNA is TGTGCCAGCAGCTCGGACAGGCCGGTCCCCCTCCACTTT.

This clone was counted between two and nine times. The V call is TRBV27, the J call TRBJ2-3, with 7 bases fitting TRBD2. The V segment lost 3 bases and the J segment 4 bases; nucleotides outside the gene matches: 7. The CDR3 has 15 amino acids. CDR1 is MNHEY, CDR2 SMNVEV, per germline (reference sequence). CDR3 bases: TGTGCCAGCAGTTTGGGAGGGAGTTACGCAGATACGCAGTATTTT. As protein: CASSLGGSYADTQYF.

The chain uses TRBV11-2 and TRBJ2-1; 16 positions agree with TRBD2. The germline CDR1 and CDR2 sequences are SGHAT and FQNNGV. With V trimmed by 5 bases and J by 3 bases, 7 bases remained unmatched. There are 18 residues in the CDR3. DNA of the CDR3: TGTGCCAGCAGCCGAGGGACTAGCGGGAGGGCCCTCTACAATGAGCAGTTCTTC. It encodes CASSRGTSGRALYNEQFF.

The chain has TRBV19 and TRBJ1-4, with D possibly TRBD1 on 5 matching bases. Trimming cost V 2 bases and J 0 bases, with 19 bases left between them. Germline loops: CDR1 LNHDA, CDR2 SQIVND (reference sequence). The CDR3 has 19 amino acids. The DNA for the CDR3 is TGTGCCAGTAGTATAATCGGGTTGGGGCGTGACGCAACTAATGAAAAACTGTTTTTT. It specifies CASSIIGLGRDATNEKLFF.

The chain carries TRBV9 and TRBJ1-2, with TRBD1 as a possible D gene (5 bases). The CDR3 loop spans 15 amino acids. With 0 bases removed from V and 0 bases from J, the gap between germline ends came to 9 bases. Germline CDR1 and CDR2: SGDLS and YYNGEE. CDR3 DNA: TGTGCCAGCAGCGTAGTCGGGGGACCTAACTATGGCTACACCTTC. It codes for CASSVVGGPNYGYTF.

The rearrangement links TRBV7-3 to TRBJ1-3; D perhaps matches TRBD1 (5 bases). Trimming removed 5 bases from V and 0 bases from J, with 8 bases in between. Germline loops: CDR1 SGHTA, CDR2 FQGTGA. This CDR3 is 14 amino acids long. The CDR3 DNA follows: TGTGCCAGCAGCCCCGGGGGCTCTGGAAACACCATATATTTT. Amino acid sequence: CASSPGGSGNTIYF.

The rearrangement links TRBV6-1 to TRBJ2-7; 10 nucleotides line up with TRBD1. Unmatched junction bases numbered 4, after V lost 4 bases and J lost 4 bases. Germline V gene data show CDR1 as MNHNS and CDR2 as SASEGT. The CDR3 is 14 amino acids. CDR3 DNA sequence: TGTGCCAGCAGTGGCCGACAGGGGGCTTACGAGCAGTACTTC. Protein product: CASSGRQGAYEQYF.

The chain recombines TRBV6-6 with TRBJ1-3; D is perhaps TRBD1 (6 bases). V lost 6 bases and J 0 bases, leaving 15 bases between the germline ends. Per the germline V gene, CDR1 is MNHNY and CDR2 is SVGAGI (reference sequence). The CDR3 sequence is 16 residues long. Here the CDR3 reads CASSLKGDNSGNTIYF. The CDR3, as DNA: TGTGCCAGCAGCCTAAAGGGGGACAACTCTGGAAACACCATATATTTT.

The chain recombines TRBV5-4 with TRBJ2-7, with 9 bases lining up with TRBD1. There are 15 residues in the CDR3. Germline values: CDR1 SGHNT, CDR2 YYREEE (reference sequence). V shed 4 bases, J shed 0 bases, and the junction held 5 bases outside the gene matches. The CDR3 here is CASSPRDRASYEQYF. In nucleotides, the CDR3 is TGTGCCAGCAGCCCCCGGGACAGGGCCTCCTACGAGCAGTACTTC.

By share, this clone ranks as medium-sized. The chain is built from TRBV18 and TRBJ2-7; TRBD1 matches at 9 bases. Looked up from germline, CDR1 is KGHSH and CDR2 is LQKENI. J was trimmed by 3 bases and V by 3 bases; bases with no gene match: 3. The CDR3 extends over 14 amino acids. CDR3 region: CASSPGTGYYEQYF. In nucleotides, the CDR3 is TGTGCCAGCTCACCGGGGACAGGGTACTACGAGCAGTACTTC.

The V gene is TRBV11-2, the J gene TRBJ1-1; TRBD1 aligns across 8 bases. Germline V gene sequence: CDR1 SGHAT, CDR2 FQNNGV. This CDR3 has 16 amino acids. The V gene end was trimmed by 2 bases and the J gene end by 0 bases; junction bases not matched to a gene: 5. This chain's CDR3 is CASSLSGQGLNTEAFF. For the CDR3, the DNA is TGTGCCAGCAGCTTATCCGGACAGGGTTTGAACACTGAAGCTTTCTTT.

V is TRBV9 and J is TRBJ2-2, with D possibly matching TRBD2 (5 bases). This CDR3 contains 15 residues. Germline CDR1 reads SGDLS; CDR2 reads YYNGEE. V lost 4 bases and J 3 bases, leaving 13 bases between the germline ends. The CDR3: CASSRLADYTGELFF. In DNA form, the CDR3 reads TGTGCCAGCAGCCGTCTAGCAGACTACACCGGGGAGCTGTTTTTT.